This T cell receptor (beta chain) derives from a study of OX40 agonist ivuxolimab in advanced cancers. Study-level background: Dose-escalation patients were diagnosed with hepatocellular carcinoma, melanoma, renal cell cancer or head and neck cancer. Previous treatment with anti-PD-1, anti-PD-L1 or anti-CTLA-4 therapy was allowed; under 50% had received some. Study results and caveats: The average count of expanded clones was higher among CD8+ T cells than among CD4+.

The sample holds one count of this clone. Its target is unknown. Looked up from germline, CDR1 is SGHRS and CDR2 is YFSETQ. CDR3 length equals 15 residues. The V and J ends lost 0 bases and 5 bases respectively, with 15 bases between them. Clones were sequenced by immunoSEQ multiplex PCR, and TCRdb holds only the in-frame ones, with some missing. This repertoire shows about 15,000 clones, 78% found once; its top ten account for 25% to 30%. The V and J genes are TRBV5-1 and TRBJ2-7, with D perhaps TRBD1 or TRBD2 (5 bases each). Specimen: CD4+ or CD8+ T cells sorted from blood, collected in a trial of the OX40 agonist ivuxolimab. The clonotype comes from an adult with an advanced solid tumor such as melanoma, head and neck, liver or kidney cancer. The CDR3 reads CASSLEPGQWDEQYF. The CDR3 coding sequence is TGCGCCAGCAGCTTGGAGCCGGGGCAGTGGGACGAGCAGTACTTC.